Listed below are T cell receptor beta chains from one sample, sequenced in a study of GPR56 and killer-like receptors on CD4 memory cells. TCRdb re-called the reads; every CDR3 protein appears as one record, without DNA. The sample shows approximately 2,800 distinct CDR3 sequences, and less than 5.5% sits with its ten largest clones. The sequenced material came from memory CD4+ T cells from blood. Receptor source: a human donor in good health. Both conserved end residues are part of each CDR3. Rows give clone size only sometimes, using once, few, many, or a class for an expanded clone.

CASSEPGQGNTGELFF	medium-sized	TRBV9	TRBJ2-2
CASSHYAAGGGYNEQFF	medium-sized	TRBV7-3	TRBJ2-1
CAISEFSGGGQSPEQFF	NA	TRBV10-3	TRBJ2-1
CASSIVGQGTDTQYF	NA	TRBV19	TRBJ2-3
CASSIEGGTIPDTEAFF	medium-sized	TRBV19	TRBJ1-1
CASSRTGAGGYTF	large	TRBV6-6	TRBJ1-2
CASSSAGVGQPQHF	NA	TRBV12-3/TRBV12-4	TRBJ1-5
CASSDRGNQPQHF	NA	TRBV12-3/TRBV12-4	TRBJ1-5
CASSPGLLTDTQYF	medium-sized	TRBV6-2/TRBV6-3	TRBJ2-3
CAGQGESYGHTF	NA	TRBV7-9	TRBJ1-2
CSAPLAGGLDTQYF	NA	TRBV20-1	TRBJ2-3
CSARDGMKSYNSPLHF	NA	TRBV20-1	TRBJ1-6
CAISAMGGGGPYNEQFF	NA	TRBV10-3	TRBJ2-1
CASSPGLAGGPSRTDTQYF	NA	TRBV6-1	TRBJ2-3
CASSFGRGNQPQHF	medium-sized	TRBV6-5	TRBJ1-5
CASSLDRGQNTEAFF	NA	TRBV5-4	TRBJ1-1
CASSQARTSGLFYEQYF	NA	TRBV4-1	TRBJ2-7
CASSSGLAGATGELFF	large	TRBV7-2	TRBJ2-2
CASSSPIIHEQFF	medium-sized	TRBV7-2	TRBJ2-1
CASSLERGPGNEQFF	NA	TRBV12-3/TRBV12-4	TRBJ2-1
CASSQDLVGSEAFF	NA	TRBV14	TRBJ1-1
CSARDLVSSYNSPLHF	NA	TRBV20-1	TRBJ1-6
CAISGGQAYEQYF	NA	TRBV10-3	TRBJ2-7
CASSQVGDWGEAFF	NA	TRBV3-1	TRBJ1-1
CASSLTGTLGRRNQPQHF	NA	TRBV4-1	TRBJ1-5
CASSRTGGTEAFF	medium-sized	TRBV19	TRBJ1-1
CASSSQRVSTDTQYF	large	TRBV6-6	TRBJ2-3
CASSLNENQPQHF	NA	TRBV12-3/TRBV12-4	TRBJ1-5
CSARDGQGTNTGELFF	NA	TRBV20-1	TRBJ2-2
CASSMQLAGSDEQYF	medium-sized	TRBV19	TRBJ2-7
CASRVAGGRGTQYF	NA	TRBV6-5	TRBJ2-3
CASSEAGGEYGYTF	NA	TRBV6-1	TRBJ1-2
CASSQDEPRTDTQYF	NA	TRBV4-1	TRBJ2-3
CASSFTTSGGLTDTQYF	large	TRBV7-2	TRBJ2-3
CASSWYRGPNTEAFF	medium-sized	TRBV5-6	TRBJ1-1
CASSRTGAGGVSEQFF	NA	TRBV6-6	TRBJ2-1
CASRRGGGGARNEQFF	medium-sized	TRBV6-5	TRBJ2-1